The rows below give T cell receptor beta chains drawn from one sample of a study of persistence of HIV-infected CD4 T cells. Their antigen targets remain unknown. Profiled with immunoSEQ multiplex PCR; TCRdb holds only in-frame clones, not every one. The table shows more than 35,000 clones, with 80% occurring only once. The specimen was CD4+ T cells sorted from PBMCs after approximately 19-hour stimulation, collected from a patient who received antiretroviral therapy. The receptors stem from an adult man with HIV who was CMV-seropositive. Each CDR3 is given with its conserved first and last residue. The D gene is left open where the match is weak. Size values are once, few and many counts, or a class for expanded clones, and some rows have none.

- | TRBJ2-3 | - | TRBV6-6 | TGTGCCAGCAAGGGCAGGCGGGGCACAGATACGCAGTATTTT | CASKGRRGTDTQYF
- | TRBJ1-6 | once | TRBV2 | TGTGCCAGCAGTGTACGACAGCTTAGTTCCTATAATTCACCCCTCCACTTT | CASSVRQLSSYNSPLHF
TRBD1 | TRBJ1-5 | - | TRBV19 | TGTGCCAGTAGTATTCGGCCAGGGGGCAATTCAAATAGCAATCAGCCCCAGCATTTT | CASSIRPGGNSNSNQPQHF
TRBD2 | TRBJ2-3 | few | TRBV5-1 | TGCGCCAGCAGCCGGGGGCTAGCGGGGGGTATACGATCAGATACGCAGTATTTT | CASSRGLAGGIRSDTQYF
- | TRBJ1-4 | - | TRBV5-1 | TGCGCCAGCAGCCCGAGAGGGCTTAGCAATGAAAAACTGTTTTTT | CASSPRGLSNEKLFF
TRBD1 | TRBJ2-1 | - | TRBV18 | TGTGCCAGCTCACCACCGGGAGGACAGGGATACTTCTTC | CASSPPGGQGYFF
- | TRBJ2-1 | - | TRBV18 | TGTGCCAGCTCACCTGGAACCCGCTCCTACAATGAGCAGTTCTTC | CASSPGTRSYNEQFF
TRBD1 | TRBJ1-4 | - | TRBV6-5 | TGTGCCAGCAGTTGGACAGGGGTTGGCGAAAAACTGTTTTTT | CASSWTGVGEKLFF
- | TRBJ1-5 | - | TRBV5-6 | TGTGCCAGCAGCTTAGGGGGGGTTCGTGGCAATCAGCCCCAGCATTTT | CASSLGGVRGNQPQHF
- | TRBJ1-2 | - | TRBV3-1/TRBV3-2 | TGTGCCAGCAGCCGGACCTTGGTAGATGGGGGTGAAGTCTTC | CASSRTLVDGGEVF
- | TRBJ2-7 | - | TRBV19 | TGTGCCAGTAGCGCTATCAGGGATACCTACGAGCAGTACTTC | CASSAIRDTYEQYF
TRBD1 | TRBJ1-3 | - | TRBV6-6 | TGTGCCAGCAGTCCCTCGGACAGGGCTGGAAACACCATATATTTT | CASSPSDRAGNTIYF
- | TRBJ2-2 | - | TRBV24-1 | TGTGCCACCAGTGTACACCGGGGGAACACCGGGGAGCTGTTTTTT | CATSVHRGNTGELFF
TRBD2 | TRBJ2-7 | - | TRBV28 | TGTGCCCACCGCAAGGCGGGGGGGTATGACGAGCAGTACTTC | CAHRKAGGYDEQYF
TRBD1 | TRBJ2-7 | few | TRBV20-1 | TGCAGTGCTAGTCAGTGGACAGGCTACGAGCAGTACTTC | CSASQWTGYEQYF
- | TRBJ1-1 | - | TRBV28 | TGTGCCAGCAGCCAGACGGGGAGACCGAACACTGAAGCTTTCTTT | CASSQTGRPNTEAFF
- | TRBJ1-2 | - | TRBV14 | TGTGCCAGCAGCCCGACCCAGTGGGATAACTATGGCTACACCTTC | CASSPTQWDNYGYTF
- | TRBJ1-1 | - | TRBV20-1 | TGCAGTGCTGGTGGCGGCTACACTGAAGCTTTCTTT | CSAGGGYTEAFF
- | TRBJ2-3 | - | TRBV28 | TGTGCCAGCATACCAGACAGTCAGGGTGGCACAGATACGCAGTATTTT | CASIPDSQGGTDTQYF
TRBD1 | TRBJ1-2 | - | TRBV28 | TGTGCCAGCAGTTTAAGGACAGGGGATGGCTACACCTTC | CASSLRTGDGYTF
TRBD1 | TRBJ2-3 | - | TRBV5-1 | TGCGCCAGCAGATTAGGACAGGGAACAGATACGCAGTATTTT | CASRLGQGTDTQYF
- | TRBJ2-6 | - | TRBV25-1 | TGTGCCAGCAGTCCCGACGCTAGCTCTGGGGCCAACGTCCTGACTTTC | CASSPDASSGANVLTF
- | TRBJ1-1 | - | TRBV12-3/TRBV12-4 | TGTGCCAGCGGTCGACAGAACACTGAAGCTTTCTTT | CASGRQNTEAFF
- | TRBJ2-3 | - | TRBV19 | TGTGCCAGTTCCCCGGGGGTCTCCACAGATACGCAGTATTTT | CASSPGVSTDTQYF
- | TRBJ2-3 | few | TRBV15 | TGTGCCACCAGCAGAGATTGGGACCCAGGGCAGTGGGCGGATACGCAGTATTTT | CATSRDWDPGQWADTQYF
- | TRBJ1-1 | once | TRBV7-9 | TGTGCCAGCAGCTCCCGGGGGGGGGACACTGAAGCTTTCTTT | CASSSRGGDTEAFF
TRBD1 | TRBJ2-1 | - | TRBV7-9 | TGTGCCAGCAGCTTACGGGGACAGGCCTACAATGAGCAGTTCTTC | CASSLRGQAYNEQFF
TRBD2 | TRBJ2-7 | - | TRBV5-1 | TGCGCCAGCAGCTTTTCCGGGACTAGCTCCTACGAGCAGTACTTC | CASSFSGTSSYEQYF
- | TRBJ1-2 | few | TRBV10-3 | TGTGCCATCAGGCAGGAGGGGCAGAACTATGGCTACACCTTC | CAIRQEGQNYGYTF
- | TRBJ2-4 | - | TRBV6-2/TRBV6-3 | TGTGCCAGCAGTTACACGCCCGGGACTCCCGACGGAGTCAAAAACATTCAGTACTTC | CASSYTPGTPDGVKNIQYF
- | TRBJ2-6 | - | TRBV6-1 | TGTGCCAGCAGTGAGCTGGGAGGTACTGGGGCCAACGTCCTGACTTTC | CASSELGGTGANVLTF
TRBD2 | TRBJ2-1 | few | TRBV10-2 | TGCGCCAGCAGTGAGTCGCGGGAGTATGAGCAGTTCTTC | CASSESREYEQFF
TRBD2 | TRBJ2-3 | once | TRBV7-9 | TGTGCCAGCAGCTCTTGGAAGGGGCGGGAGGTAGATACGCAGTATTTT | CASSSWKGREVDTQYF
- | TRBJ2-7 | - | TRBV20-1 | TGCAGTGCACAAATCAGCTACGAGCAGTACTTC | CSAQISYEQYF
- | TRBJ1-6 | - | TRBV5-4 | TGTGCCAGCAGCTCCGGCTTCGGGTTAGATTCACCCCTCCACTTT | CASSSGFGLDSPLHF
TRBD1 | TRBJ1-5 | - | TRBV6-6 | TGTGCCAGCACCCACAGGGGGGATCAGCCCCAGCATTTT | CASTHRGDQPQHF
TRBD2 | TRBJ2-3 | few | TRBV14 | TGTGCCAGCAGCCCAGGGGGACTAGCCTCGGCAGATACGCAGTATTTT | CASSPGGLASADTQYF
TRBD1 | TRBJ1-4 | once | TRBV7-9 | TGTGCCAGCAGCCGACAGGGGCCGAAGGAAAAACTGTTTTTT | CASSRQGPKEKLFF
- | TRBJ2-3 | once | TRBV5-4 | TGTGCCAGCAGCTATGAGTGGGGAGATACGCAGTATTTT | CASSYEWGDTQYF
- | TRBJ1-1 | - | TRBV6-5 | TGTGCCGTCCGCTTGAACACTGAAGCTTTCTTT | CAVRLNTEAFF
- | TRBJ1-2 | - | TRBV18 | TGTGCCAGCTCACCGAGTTTAGAAGGAGAGGATGGCTACACCTTC | CASSPSLEGEDGYTF
- | TRBJ2-5 | - | TRBV4-1 | TGCGCCAGCAGCCCGGGACGGACTCAAGAGACCCAGTACTTC | CASSPGRTQETQYF
- | TRBJ2-5 | few | TRBV20-1 | TGCAGTGCTAACGGGGGTGAGACCCAGTACTTC | CSANGGETQYF
- | TRBJ1-5 | - | TRBV10-2 | TGCGCCAGCAGTGAAAATGGGAGCCCGAATCAGCCCCAGCATTTT | CASSENGSPNQPQHF
TRBD1 | TRBJ1-6 | - | TRBV6-5 | TGTGCCAGCAGTCGGACAGGGGGTAATTCACCCCTCCACTTT | CASSRTGGNSPLHF
- | TRBJ2-1 | - | TRBV29-1 | TGCAGCGTTGATAAGTCGATCACAAACAATGAGCAGTTCTTC | CSVDKSITNNEQFF
- | TRBJ1-2 | - | TRBV28 | TGTGCCAGCAGTTCACAACGGAGAGGGACCCACTATGGCTACACCTTC | CASSSQRRGTHYGYTF
TRBD1 | TRBJ1-1 | - | TRBV30 | TGTGCCTGGAGACTAAAGACAGGGGCGAACACTGAAGCTTTCTTT | CAWRLKTGANTEAFF
- | TRBJ2-7 | - | TRBV9 | TGTGCCAGCAGCGTAGACGGACTCTCGCGTGAGCAGTACTTC | CASSVDGLSREQYF
TRBD1 | TRBJ1-1 | - | TRBV5-4 | TGTGCCAGCAGCTTGGGACAGGGGGCTCGGAACACTGAAGCTTTCTTT | CASSLGQGARNTEAFF
- | TRBJ2-7 | - | TRBV5-1 | TGCGCCAGCACCCATCGACCTGGGGACGAGCAGTACTTC | CASTHRPGDEQYF
- | TRBJ1-2 | - | TRBV18 | TGTGCCAGCTCACCACGGCAGGGATCCGGAGCTAACTATGGCTACACCTTC | CASSPRQGSGANYGYTF
TRBD1 | TRBJ1-1 | - | TRBV19 | TGTGCCAGTAGACCGCCCGGGACAGGGGGAACTGAAGCTTTCTTT | CASRPPGTGGTEAFF
TRBD2 | TRBJ2-3 | once | TRBV7-6 | TGTGCCAGCAGCTTTACCGGGACTAGCGGGTCCACAGATACGCAGTATTTT | CASSFTGTSGSTDTQYF
TRBD1 | TRBJ2-1 | - | TRBV7-3 | TGTGCCAGCAGCTTATCTTCCGGGACAGGGGGTTACAATGAGCAGTTCTTC | CASSLSSGTGGYNEQFF
TRBD1 | TRBJ1-2 | - | TRBV6-6 | TGTGCCAGCAGTCGCCTTCCGGGACAGGGTTCCTTTAACTATGGCTACACCTTC | CASSRLPGQGSFNYGYTF
TRBD1 | TRBJ1-6 | - | TRBV18 | TGTGCCAGCTCACCACGAGGGACAGGGCGAAATTCACCCCTCCACTTT | CASSPRGTGRNSPLHF